This T cell receptor (beta chain) was identified in a study of identical twins. The study, taken as a whole, reports: Among out-of-frame alpha sequences shared by twins, low generation probability occurred in excess. Cord blood beta clonotypes present at high abundance carried fewer insertions; no such pattern appeared in memory repertoires.

Trimming cost V 3 bases and J 0 bases, with 19 bases left between them. Per germline, CDR1 SGHVS and CDR2 FNYEAQ. CDR3 length: 18 amino acids. Points on this clonotype: What it binds is not known.

Template switching, a step in the protocol, added a universal primer site, and cDNA carried unique molecular identifiers. From the 5' RACE reads, TCRdb called clonotypes with MiXCR, one entry per CDR3 protein. The sample yields some 1,700,000 distinct CDR3 sequences, around 29% seen once. Sequencing was performed on cord blood. The sequence was obtained from a newborn girl in good health. This rearrangement joins TRBV7-6 to TRBJ2-3, with D tentatively TRBD1 or TRBD2 (5 bases each). The DNA of the CDR3 is TGTGCCAGCAGCTTTCCGGGGTTTGTGGGGCGAAGCACAGATACGCAGTATTTT. Encoded protein: CASSFPGFVGRSTDTQYF.